These T cell receptor beta chains were read from a single sample in a study of blood T cell repertoires in COVID-19. Here immunoSEQ multiplex PCR was the method, and the copy in TCRdb shows in-frame clones only, minus some. This sample carries 300,000 to 400,000 clones, roughly nine tenths of them seen once, and the ten largest clones take 4.5% to 6.5%. The sample comprised PBMCs or T cells enriched from blood (not recorded which). These receptors were collected from a man between 60 and 75 years old who had recovered from COVID-19. Both conserved end residues are part of each CDR3. The order of the fields is clone size, J gene, D gene, V gene, CDR3 protein, CDR3 DNA. D genes are given only for firm matches. Clone size is not always given. Where it is, it says once, few, many or a class for expanded clones.

size: -
J: TRBJ2-1
D: TRBD2
V: TRBV10-3
CDR3: CAISRLAGGLDNEQFF
DNA: TGTGCCATCAGCCGATTAGCGGGAGGGTTGGACAATGAGCAGTTCTTC

size: -
J: TRBJ1-2
D: -
V: TRBV4-1
CDR3: CASSPLGSEDYGYTF
DNA: TGCGCCAGCAGCCCTTTAGGTTCCGAGGACTATGGCTACACCTTC

size: once
J: TRBJ1-6
D: TRBD1
V: TRBV2
CDR3: CAGTGQPASPLHF
DNA: TGTGCCGGGACGGGACAGCCTGCTTCACCCCTCCACTTT

size: -
J: TRBJ2-3
D: -
V: TRBV12-2
CDR3: CASRPRTGRESVRTDTQYF
DNA: TGTGCAAGTCGCCCCCGGACAGGCCGTGAGTCGGTTCGCACAGATACGCAGTATTTT

size: -
J: TRBJ2-1
D: TRBD2
V: TRBV5-4
CDR3: CASSGLAEGYNEQFF
DNA: TGTGCCAGCAGCGGACTAGCGGAGGGCTACAATGAGCAGTTCTTC

size: -
J: TRBJ1-6
D: -
V: TRBV6-5
CDR3: CASSYRENNSPLHF
DNA: TGTGCCAGCAGTTACCGGGAGAATAATTCACCCCTCCACTTT

size: -
J: TRBJ1-5
D: -
V: TRBV5-4
CDR3: CASSLGGGQGNQPQHF
DNA: TGTGCCAGCAGCTTGGGGGGTGGGCAGGGGAATCAGCCCCAGCATTTT

size: -
J: TRBJ2-1
D: TRBD1
V: TRBV5-4
CDR3: CASSLSPGQGSYNEQFF
DNA: TGTGCCAGCAGCTTGAGTCCGGGACAGGGGTCCTACAATGAGCAGTTCTTC

size: -
J: TRBJ1-5
D: TRBD1
V: TRBV2
CDR3: CASTEVGGGLLNQPQHF
DNA: TGTGCCAGCACCGAGGTAGGGGGCGGACTACTCAATCAGCCCCAGCATTTT

size: -
J: TRBJ2-3
D: -
V: TRBV9
CDR3: CASSVGPGTSTDTQYF
DNA: TGTGCCAGCAGCGTAGGTCCCGGGACTAGCACAGATACGCAGTATTTT

size: -
J: TRBJ2-3
D: TRBD2
V: TRBV14
CDR3: CASSRWTSGGSTDTQYF
DNA: TGTGCCAGCAGCCGCTGGACTAGCGGGGGTAGCACAGATACGCAGTATTTT

size: -
J: TRBJ1-2
D: -
V: TRBV29-1
CDR3: CSVGGQPYGYTF
DNA: TGCAGCGTTGGAGGACAGCCCTATGGCTACACCTTC

size: -
J: TRBJ2-7
D: TRBD1
V: TRBV18
CDR3: CASSPMAGGYEQYF
DNA: TGTGCCAGCTCACCGATGGCAGGGGGCTACGAGCAGTACTTC

size: -
J: TRBJ2-5
D: -
V: TRBV9
CDR3: CASSVHPNEGAQYF
DNA: TGTGCCAGCAGCGTTCATCCGAACGAGGGGGCCCAGTACTTC

size: once
J: TRBJ2-7
D: TRBD1
V: TRBV12-3/TRBV12-4
CDR3: CASGWTGNNEQYF
DNA: TGTGCCAGCGGATGGACAGGAAACAACGAGCAGTACTTC

size: -
J: TRBJ2-1
D: TRBD2
V: TRBV5-1
CDR3: CASSLTSAGSYNEQFF
DNA: TGCGCCAGCAGCTTGACTAGCGCGGGTTCCTACAATGAGCAGTTCTTC

size: -
J: TRBJ2-5
D: -
V: TRBV19
CDR3: CASSIREYQETQYF
DNA: TGTGCCAGTAGTATAAGGGAGTACCAAGAGACCCAGTACTTC

size: -
J: TRBJ2-1
D: -
V: TRBV5-1
CDR3: CASSLDPPEANEQFF
DNA: TGCGCCAGCAGCTTGGACCCCCCTGAGGCCAATGAGCAGTTCTTC

size: -
J: TRBJ1-4
D: -
V: TRBV27
CDR3: CASSLTALPNEKLFF
DNA: TGTGCCAGCAGTTTAACTGCCCTCCCTAATGAAAAACTGTTTTTT

size: -
J: TRBJ2-1
D: TRBD2
V: TRBV6-5
CDR3: CASSYRGGRSYNEQFF
DNA: TGTGCCAGCAGTTACAGGGGCGGGAGGTCTTACAATGAGCAGTTCTTC

size: few
J: TRBJ1-5
D: TRBD1
V: TRBV7-9
CDR3: CASSLGTGVGNQPQHF
DNA: TGTGCCAGCAGCTTAGGTACAGGGGTCGGCAATCAGCCCCAGCATTTT

size: once
J: TRBJ1-1
D: -
V: TRBV6-2/TRBV6-3
CDR3: CASSSLLRNTEAFF
DNA: TGTGCCAGCAGTTCCCTCCTTAGGAACACTGAAGCTTTCTTT

size: -
J: TRBJ2-5
D: -
V: TRBV6-2/TRBV6-3
CDR3: CASSYSPWETQYF
DNA: TGTGCCAGCAGTTACAGCCCGTGGGAGACCCAGTACTTC

size: few
J: TRBJ1-3
D: TRBD1
V: TRBV2
CDR3: CASTRTGAGGITGNTIYF
DNA: TGTGCCAGCACCAGAACGGGGGCAGGGGGCATCACTGGAAACACCATATATTTT

size: -
J: TRBJ2-5
D: TRBD2
V: TRBV18
CDR3: CASSPALAGRKPQETQYF
DNA: TGTGCCAGCTCACCCGCCTTAGCGGGACGAAAACCCCAAGAGACCCAGTACTTC

size: -
J: TRBJ2-7
D: TRBD1
V: TRBV3-1/TRBV3-2
CDR3: CASSQSRTGYDEQYF
DNA: TGTGCCAGCAGCCAATCCAGGACAGGGTACGACGAGCAGTACTTC

size: -
J: TRBJ2-7
D: TRBD1
V: TRBV15
CDR3: CATSSRDRANYEQYF
DNA: TGTGCCACCAGCTCCCGGGACAGGGCTAACTACGAGCAGTACTTC